One sample yielded the 18 T cell receptor beta chains listed below, sequenced in a study of CD8 T cells in ankylosing spondylitis. TCRdb re-derived calls from the 5' RACE reads in MiXCR, one entry per CDR3 protein. The sample yields about 540,000 distinct CDR3 sequences, over 9.5% seen once. Their recognized antigens are unknown. Regarding the study as a whole: Seemingly characteristic of ankylosing spondylitis blood was a TCR beta motif consisting of about 8 highly homologous variants.

Material: blood, either unsorted or a sorted T cell fraction (not recorded which). The receptors derive from a male donor with ankylosing spondylitis.

There are a few counts of this clonotype. V is TRBV3-1 and J is TRBJ2-1; 7 bases line up with TRBD2. Germline trimming cut 1 base from V and 7 bases from J; bases unmatched to any gene: 1. Germline lookup yields CDR1 LGHDT and CDR2 YNNKEL (reference sequence). The CDR3 totals 13 residues. As DNA, the CDR3 is TGTGCCAGCAGCCAAGGGCGGGAGAATGAGCAGTTCTTC. This sequence encodes CASSQGRENEQFF.

V gene TRBV18 combines with J gene TRBJ2-1; 12 bases match TRBD2. The CDR3 length is 15 residues. CDR1 is KGHSH and CDR2 is LQKENI in the germline V gene. The V gene end was trimmed by 3 bases and the J gene end by 8 bases; junction bases not matched to a gene: 5. The CDR3 spells CASSPTSGSWDEQFF. The CDR3 bases are TGTGCCAGCTCACCGACTAGCGGGAGTTGGGATGAGCAGTTCTTC.

The V and J genes are TRBV20-1 and TRBJ1-5, with 9 nucleotides matching TRBD1. The germline V gene has CDR1 DFQATT and CDR2 SNEGSKA (reference sequence). The CDR3 length is 14 residues. The V and J ends lost 3 bases and 3 bases, in that order; junction bases with no gene match: 3. CDR3 protein: CSARRQGVNQPQHF. The CDR3 DNA sequence: TGCAGTGCTAGGAGACAGGGGGTCAATCAGCCCCAGCATTTT.

The table lists this clonotype with a few counts. The chain links TRBV20-1 to TRBJ2-7, with TRBD2 matching over 10 bases. CDR1 is DFQATT, CDR2 SNEGSKA, per germline (reference sequence). The CDR3 sequence is 16 residues long. With V trimmed by 6 bases and J by 0 bases, 11 bases remained unmatched. The CDR3 spells CSASRSGRASSYEQYF. CDR3 DNA: TGCAGTGCCAGTCGGAGCGGGAGGGCCAGCTCCTACGAGCAGTACTTC.

This clonotype was recorded a few times. The V call is TRBV5-1, the J call TRBJ2-3; D might be TRBD1 (7 bases). V was trimmed by 1 base and J by 3 bases, leaving 21 bases between them. The CDR3 covers 18 residues. Germline V lookup: CDR1 SGHRS, CDR2 YFSETQ. This chain's CDR3 is CASSLRGGNRGTTDTQYF. CDR3 coding DNA: TGCGCCAGCAGCTTGAGGGGAGGAAACAGGGGTACGACAGATACGCAGTATTTT.

V gene TRBV25-1 combines with J gene TRBJ1-1; D remains unclear. The V end was cut by 6 bases, the J end by 5 bases, with 10 bases between. The CDR3 has 12 residues. Per the germline V gene, CDR1 is MGHDK and CDR2 is SYGVNS. DNA of the CDR3: TGTGCCAGCAGAGGACTGGGGACTGAAGCTTTCTTT. It is translated as CASRGLGTEAFF.

The J gene is TRBJ2-2, the V gene TRBV7-8; 13 nucleotides line up with TRBD2. This CDR3 comprises 18 residues. V was pared by 1 base and J by 4 bases, with 6 bases of the junction left unmatched. Germline V gene sequence: CDR1 SGHVS, CDR2 FQNEAQ. CDR3 in amino acids: CASSLVTSGRAGTGELFF. As DNA, the CDR3 is TGTGCCAGCAGCTTAGTAACTAGCGGGAGGGCCGGCACCGGGGAGCTGTTTTTT.

This clonotype was seen only a few times. The chain has TRBV20-1 and TRBJ2-7, with 8 bases fitting TRBD2. V shed 5 bases and J 4 bases; nucleotides not matched to a gene: 10. CDR1 and CDR2 from the germline V gene are DFQATT and SNEGSKA (reference sequence). This CDR3 has 14 amino acids. CDR3 sequence reads: CSAPGTRGRYEQYF. The CDR3 nucleotides are TGCAGTGCTCCCGGGACTAGGGGAAGATACGAGCAGTACTTC.

This clonotype was found a few times. The V and J genes are TRBV5-1 and TRBJ2-1, with a possible D match to TRBD2 (5 bases). CDR3 length equals 14 residues. Germline lookup yields CDR1 SGHRS and CDR2 YFSETQ. Trimming took off 0 bases at V and 6 bases at J, with 10 bases between the two ends. For the CDR3, the DNA is TGCGCCAGCAGCTTGGAGGGCGCGGGCAATGAGCAGTTCTTC. Protein: CASSLEGAGNEQFF.

This clonotype has just a few counts. This chain connects TRBV6-2 or TRBV6-3 to TRBJ2-1; 11 bases fit TRBD2. The CDR3 contains 18 residues. Germline assignment: CDR1 MNHEY and CDR2 SVGEGT. V lost 0 bases and J lost 7; bases outside the gene matches: 11. CDR3 bases: TGTGCCAGCAGTTACTCGATAGATAGCGGGAGGGCCTGGAATGAGCAGTTCTTC. Translating gives CASSYSIDSGRAWNEQFF.

This clonotype was seen a handful of times. The gene calls are TRBV6-1 and TRBJ1-5; 7 nucleotides match TRBD1. Germline CDR1 is MNHNS and CDR2 is SASEGT. V lost 6 bases and J lost 0; bases outside the gene matches: 5. This CDR3 region has 15 residues. The CDR3 nucleotides read TGTGCCAGCAGCGGGGGACAGTTTAGCAATCAGCCCCAGCATTTT. Translation gives CASSGGQFSNQPQHF.

The V call is TRBV20-1, the J call TRBJ2-1, with D tentatively TRBD2 (6 bases). There are 15 residues in the CDR3. Germline V gives CDR1 DFQATT, CDR2 SNEGSKA (reference sequence). Between the trimmed V and J ends, which lost 5 bases and 8 bases, there was a span of 22 bases. Here the CDR3 DNA reads TGCAGTGCTCAAGGGACGCGGGATATATACGATGAGCAGTTCTTC. Translating it yields CSAQGTRDIYDEQFF.

The table lists this clonotype with many counts. The chain carries TRBV4-1 and TRBJ2-3; TRBD2 matches 9 bases. This CDR3 region has 15 residues. Germline lookup yields CDR1 MGHRA and CDR2 YSYEKL. The junction had 2 bases not matched to a gene; V was cut back by 1 base and J by 3 bases. The CDR3 loop is CASSQVAGVTDTQYF. CDR3 DNA sequence: TGCGCCAGCAGCCAAGTAGCGGGAGTGACAGATACGCAGTATTTT.

The chain employs TRBV19 and TRBJ2-7, with a weak D call TRBD2 (5 bases). CDR3 length: 13 residues. V was pared by 4 bases and J by 5 bases, with 12 bases between. Per germline, CDR1 LNHDA and CDR2 SQIVND (reference sequence). The chain's CDR3 is CASSTGDSDEQYF. Written as DNA, the CDR3 is TGTGCCAGTAGTACCGGGGATTCGGACGAGCAGTACTTC.

The CDR3 reads CSVKREAGYEQFF. The CDR3 coding sequence is TGCAGCGTCAAGCGGGAGGCTGGGTATGAGCAGTTCTTC. The J gene is TRBJ2-1, the V gene TRBV29-1, with TRBD2 identical over 9 bases. The V gene end was trimmed by 6 bases and the J gene end by 8 bases; junction bases not matched to a gene: 8. Germline V gene data show CDR1 as SQVTM and CDR2 as ANQGSEA. CDR3 size: 13 residues.

In this sample, this clonotype turned up many times. The chain links TRBV5-1 to TRBJ1-1, with no clear D. Between the trimmed V and J ends, which lost 3 bases and 4 bases, there was a span of 10 bases. The CDR3 has 13 residues. Germline CDR1 reads SGHRS; CDR2 reads YFSETQ. DNA of the CDR3: TGCGCCAGCAGCTCAAAGGGCTCCACTGAAGCTTTCTTT. Translation gives CASSSKGSTEAFF. Combining the CDR3 with reference TRBV5-1 and TRBJ1-1 gives the whole variable domain KAGVTQTPRYLIKTRGQQVTLSCSPISGHRSVSWYQQTPGQGLQFLFEYFSETQRNKGNFPGRFSGRQFSNSRSEMNVSTLELGDSALYLCASSSKGSTEAFFGQGTRLTVV.

The chain employs TRBV27 and TRBJ1-2; perhaps TRBD1 as D (6 bases). V shed 5 bases and J shed 8 bases, with 21 bases lying between them. In germline, CDR1 is MNHEY, CDR2 SMNVEV (reference sequence). The CDR3 covers 15 residues. For the CDR3, the DNA is TGTGCCAGCAGTCCGCCGGGACAAAGGATCCGGGGCTACACCTTC. Translating it yields CASSPPGQRIRGYTF.

This clonotype appeared a few times. This chain links TRBV5-1 with TRBJ2-5; 9 bases line up with TRBD1. Germline CDR1 reads SGHRS; CDR2 reads YFSETQ. The V segment lost 0 bases and the J segment 0 bases; nucleotides outside the gene matches: 3. The CDR3 covers 16 residues. For the CDR3, the DNA is TGCGCCAGCAGCTTGGCCCGGGACAGGGACCAAGAGACCCAGTACTTC. This sequence encodes CASSLARDRDQETQYF.